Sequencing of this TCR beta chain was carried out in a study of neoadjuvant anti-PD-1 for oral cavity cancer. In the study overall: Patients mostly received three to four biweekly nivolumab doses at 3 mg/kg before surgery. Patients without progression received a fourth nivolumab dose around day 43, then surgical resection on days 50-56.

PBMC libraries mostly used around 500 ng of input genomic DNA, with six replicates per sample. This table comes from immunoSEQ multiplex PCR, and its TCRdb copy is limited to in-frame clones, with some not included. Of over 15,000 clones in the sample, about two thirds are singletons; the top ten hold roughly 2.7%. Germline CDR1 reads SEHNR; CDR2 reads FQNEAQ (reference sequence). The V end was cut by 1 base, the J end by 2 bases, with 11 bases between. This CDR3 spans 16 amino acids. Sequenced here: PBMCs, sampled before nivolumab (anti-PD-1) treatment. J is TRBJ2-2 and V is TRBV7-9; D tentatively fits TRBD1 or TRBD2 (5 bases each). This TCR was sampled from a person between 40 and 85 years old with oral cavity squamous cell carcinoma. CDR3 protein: CASSLDPGPNTGELFF. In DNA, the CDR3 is TGTGCCAGCAGCTTAGATCCGGGACCCAACACCGGGGAGCTGTTTTTT.